Shown below are 9 T cell receptor beta chains from a single sample sequenced in a study of cytotoxic CD8 clonotypes in ibrutinib-treated CLL. Profiling relied on immunoSEQ multiplex PCR, and the TCRdb table lists in-frame clones only, not all of them. The data hold approximately 42,000 clones, with roughly three quarters observed a single time. Here the sequenced sample was PBMCs, taken after 12 months of ibrutinib treatment. These TCRs come from a human donor with chronic lymphocytic leukemia.

This clone was picked up one time. This rearrangement joins TRBV15 to TRBJ2-3, with 9 bases lining up with TRBD2. J was trimmed by 0 bases and V by 6 bases; bases with no gene match: 10. Germline V CDR1 and CDR2: LNHNV, YYDKDF (reference sequence). This CDR3 contains 17 residues. The CDR3 sequence: CATSTFGTSHSTDTQYF. In nucleotides, the CDR3 is TGTGCCACCAGTACCTTTGGGACTAGCCATAGCACAGATACGCAGTATTTT.

This clone was recorded only once. CDR3 bases: TGTGCCAGCAGCTTAACAGGGGGGGGTGAAAAACTGTTTTTT. It codes for CASSLTGGGEKLFF. The gene calls are TRBV5-8 and TRBJ1-4; 8 bases match TRBD1. Germline V gene data show CDR1 as SGHTS and CDR2 as YDEGEE. The CDR3 contains 14 residues. J gave up 7 bases and V 2 bases, and 4 bases lay outside the gene matches.

This clone was seen once. J is TRBJ2-1 and V is TRBV30; 8 bases line up with TRBD2. Germline CDR1 and CDR2: GTSNPN and SVGIG (reference sequence). This CDR3 is built from 15 residues. The V segment lost 1 base and the J segment 4 bases; nucleotides outside the gene matches: 6. CDR3 nucleotides: TGTGCCTGGAGTGAGTCAGCGGGGGTGTACAATGAGCAGTTCTTC. This codes for CAWSESAGVYNEQFF. The variable domain in full, completed from reference TRBV30 and TRBJ2-1, reads SQTIHQWPATLVQPVGSPLSLECTVEGTSNPNLYWYRQAAGRGLQLLFYSVGIGQISSEVPQNLSASRPQDRQFILSSKKLLLSDSGFYLCAWSESAGVYNEQFFGPGTRLTVL.

The gene calls are TRBV7-9 and TRBJ2-7; 9 positions match TRBD1. The germline V gene has CDR1 SEHNR and CDR2 FQNEAQ (reference sequence). The CDR3 runs 14 residues. J lost 4 bases, V lost 1 base, and 2 bases had no gene match. The CDR3 reads CASSLGTGVYEQYF. The CDR3 region has the DNA TGTGCCAGCAGCTTAGGGACAGGGGTATACGAGCAGTACTTC.

In its sample, this clone was seen a few times. The J gene is TRBJ1-4, the V gene TRBV5-6; tentative D call: TRBD1 (6 bases). The germline V and J ends were trimmed by 0 bases and 0 bases, with 9 bases remaining between them. CDR1 SGHDT and CDR2 YYEEEE come from the germline V gene. CDR3 size: 16 residues. The CDR3 spells CASSLAGGPTNEKLFF. The CDR3, as DNA: TGTGCCAGCAGCTTGGCCGGGGGGCCAACTAATGAAAAACTGTTTTTT. The variable domain in full, completed from reference TRBV5-6 and TRBJ1-4, reads DAGVTQSPTHLIKTRGQQVTLRCSPKSGHDTVSWYQQALGQGPQFIFQYYEEEERQRGNFPDRFSGHQFPNYSSELNVNALLLGDSALYLCASSLAGGPTNEKLFFGSGTQLSVL.

CDR3 sequence reads: CASSQGTSGPYEQYF. In nucleotides, the CDR3 is TGTGCCAGCAGTCAAGGGACTAGCGGGCCATACGAGCAGTACTTC. This chain links TRBV27 with TRBJ2-7; 12 bases are a match to TRBD2. Germline lookup yields CDR1 MNHEY and CDR2 SMNVEV (reference sequence). This CDR3 contains 15 residues. V lost 5 bases and J lost 4; bases outside the gene matches: 6.

The chain is built from TRBV28 and TRBJ2-7; D is perhaps TRBD1 (6 bases). CDR1 is MDHEN, CDR2 SYDVKM, per germline. The CDR3 runs 15 residues. Trimming took 7 bases from V and 1 from J, leaving 17 bases between them. The CDR3 spells CASNYPRGRSYEQYF. In DNA form, the CDR3 reads TGTGCCAGCAACTATCCCAGGGGTCGGTCCTACGAGCAGTACTTC. Complete variable domain (other parts from reference TRBV28 and TRBJ2-7): DVKVTQSSRYLVKRTGEKVFLECVQDMDHENMFWYRQDPGLGLRLIYFSYDVKMKEKGDIPEGYSVSREKKERFSLILESASTNQTSMYLCASNYPRGRSYEQYFGPGTRLTVT.

The genes are TRBV5-6 and TRBJ1-2, with D unclear. The CDR3 spans 11 residues. Germline assignment: CDR1 SGHDT and CDR2 YYEEEE. The germline V and J ends were trimmed by 3 bases and 7 bases, with 7 bases remaining between them. CDR3 region: CASSWERGYTF. The CDR3 bases are TGTGCCAGCAGCTGGGAACGTGGCTACACCTTC.

The V gene is TRBV2, the J gene TRBJ1-5; D is perhaps TRBD1 (6 bases). The V gene's germline CDR1 is SNHLY and CDR2 FYNNEI. The CDR3 runs 13 residues. V was trimmed by 7 bases and J by 4 bases, leaving 11 bases between them. For the CDR3, the DNA is TGTGCCAGCACCCCGGACAGAAATCAGCCCCAGCATTTT. Amino acid sequence: CASTPDRNQPQHF. The variable domain in full, with the rest retrieved from reference TRBV2 and TRBJ1-5, is EPEVTQTPSHQVTQMGQEVILRCVPISNHLYFYWYRQILGQKVEFLVSFYNNEISEKSEIFDDQFSVERPDGSNFTLKIRSTKLEDSAMYFCASTPDRNQPQHFGDGTRLSIL.